Detailed here is one T cell receptor beta chain. Its antigen is unknown. The sample originates from a study of shared clonotypes between healthy human individuals. Study findings and constraints: Across four donors, naive CD4 shared around 5.4%, naive CD8 3% to 3.5%, memory CD4 roughly 2.5%, memory CD8 about 0.4%.

The study enrolled healthy HIV-negative adults without recent acute infections or vaccinations as donors. Caucasian adults living in Nashville, Tennessee, provided all samples. Only in-frame clones appear in the TCRdb table, and some are missing; sequencing was by immunoSEQ multiplex PCR. The sample lists roughly 1.4 million clones; 98% were seen once. CDR1 LNHDA and CDR2 SQIVND come from the germline V gene (reference sequence). The ends were cut back, 4 bases at V and 6 bases at J, with 7 bases in the middle. The CDR3 is 11 amino acids. The TCR was taken from a man aged 30-40 years in good health. Sequencing was performed on naive CD4+ T cells sorted from blood. Subset here: CD45RA+ positively selected. The chain couples TRBV19 to TRBJ2-7; no reliable D call. The CDR3 region has the DNA TGTGCCAGTAGTACTCACCGCGAGCAGTACTTC. Encoded protein: CASSTHREQYF.